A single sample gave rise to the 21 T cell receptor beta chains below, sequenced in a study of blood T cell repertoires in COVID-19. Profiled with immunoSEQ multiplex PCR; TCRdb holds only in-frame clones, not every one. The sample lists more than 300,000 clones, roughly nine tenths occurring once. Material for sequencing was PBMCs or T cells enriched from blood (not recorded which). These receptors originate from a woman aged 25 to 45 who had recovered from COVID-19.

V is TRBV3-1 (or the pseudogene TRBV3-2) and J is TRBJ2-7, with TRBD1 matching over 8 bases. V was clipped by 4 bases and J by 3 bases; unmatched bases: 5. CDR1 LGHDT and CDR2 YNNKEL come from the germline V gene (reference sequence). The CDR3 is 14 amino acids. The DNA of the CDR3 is TGTGCCAGCAGCCCCGGGACAGGTGACTACGAGCAGTACTTC. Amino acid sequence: CASSPGTGDYEQYF.

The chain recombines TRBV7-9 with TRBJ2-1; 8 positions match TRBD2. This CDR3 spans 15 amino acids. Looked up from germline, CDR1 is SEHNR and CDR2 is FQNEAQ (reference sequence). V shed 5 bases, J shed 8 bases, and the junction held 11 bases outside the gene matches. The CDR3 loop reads CASSPGLAPRDEQFF. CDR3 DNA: TGTGCCAGCAGCCCCGGACTAGCCCCAAGAGATGAGCAGTTCTTC.

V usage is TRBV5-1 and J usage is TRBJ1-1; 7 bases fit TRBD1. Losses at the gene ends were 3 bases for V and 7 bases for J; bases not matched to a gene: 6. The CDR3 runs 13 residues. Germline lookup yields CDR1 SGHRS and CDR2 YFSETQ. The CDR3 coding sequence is TGCGCCAGCAGCTCTAACAGGGGTCGTGAAGCTTTCTTT. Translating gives CASSSNRGREAFF.

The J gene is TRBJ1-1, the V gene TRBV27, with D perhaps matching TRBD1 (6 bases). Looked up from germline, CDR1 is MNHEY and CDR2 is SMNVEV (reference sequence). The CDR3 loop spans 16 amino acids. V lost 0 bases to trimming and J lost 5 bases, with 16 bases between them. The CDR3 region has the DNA TGTGCCAGCAGTTTATCTCCGGGCAGGGGAAAGACTGAAGCTTTCTTT. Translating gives CASSLSPGRGKTEAFF.

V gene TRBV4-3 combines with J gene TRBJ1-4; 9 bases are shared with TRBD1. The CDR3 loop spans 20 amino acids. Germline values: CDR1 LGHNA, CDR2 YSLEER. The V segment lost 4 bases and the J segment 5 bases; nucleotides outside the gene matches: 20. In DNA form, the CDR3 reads TGCGCCAGCAGCCGGCGGACCGTCGGGACAGGGAGAACTGCAAATGAAAAACTGTTTTTT. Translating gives CASSRRTVGTGRTANEKLFF.

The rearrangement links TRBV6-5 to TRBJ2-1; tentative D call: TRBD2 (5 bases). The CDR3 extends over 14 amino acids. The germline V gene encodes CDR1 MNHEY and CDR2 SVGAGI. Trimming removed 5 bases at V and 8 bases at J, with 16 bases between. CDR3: CASSPRYEGDEQFF. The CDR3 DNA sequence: TGTGCCAGCAGTCCGCGGTACGAGGGCGATGAGCAGTTCTTC.

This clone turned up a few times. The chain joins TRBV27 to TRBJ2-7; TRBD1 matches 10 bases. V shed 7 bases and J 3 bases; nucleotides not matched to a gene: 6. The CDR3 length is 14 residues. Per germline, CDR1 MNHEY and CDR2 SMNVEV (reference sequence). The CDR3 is CASTLGQGNYEQYF. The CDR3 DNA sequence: TGTGCCAGCACCCTGGGACAGGGGAACTACGAGCAGTACTTC.

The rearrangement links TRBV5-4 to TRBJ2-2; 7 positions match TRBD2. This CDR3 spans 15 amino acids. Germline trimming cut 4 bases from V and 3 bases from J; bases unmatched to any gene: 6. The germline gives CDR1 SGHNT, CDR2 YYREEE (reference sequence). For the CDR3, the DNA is TGTGCCAGCAGCCTTATGAGCGGGGACACCGGGGAGCTGTTTTTT. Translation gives CASSLMSGDTGELFF.

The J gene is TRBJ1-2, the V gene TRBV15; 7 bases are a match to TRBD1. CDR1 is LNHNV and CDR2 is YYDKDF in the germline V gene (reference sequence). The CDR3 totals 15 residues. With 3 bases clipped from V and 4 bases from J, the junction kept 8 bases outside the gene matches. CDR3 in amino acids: CATSSGTENLYGYTF. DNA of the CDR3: TGTGCCACCAGCAGCGGGACAGAAAATCTCTATGGCTACACCTTC.

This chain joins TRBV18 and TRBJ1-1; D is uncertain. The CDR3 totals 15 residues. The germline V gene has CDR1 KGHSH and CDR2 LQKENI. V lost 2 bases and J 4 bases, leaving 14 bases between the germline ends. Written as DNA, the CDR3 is TGTGCCAGCTCACCAATTAACTCCGGGGTCACTGAAGCTTTCTTT. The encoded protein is CASSPINSGVTEAFF.

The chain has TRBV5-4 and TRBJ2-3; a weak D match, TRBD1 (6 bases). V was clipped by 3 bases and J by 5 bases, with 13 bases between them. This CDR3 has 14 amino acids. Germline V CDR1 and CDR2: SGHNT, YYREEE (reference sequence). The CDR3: CASSSGQIQDTQYF. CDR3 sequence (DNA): TGTGCCAGCAGCTCAGGACAGATTCAAGATACGCAGTATTTT.

The CDR3 coding sequence is TGTGCCAGCAGCTTAGGGGCAAGCTCCTACGAGCAGTACTTC. Encoded protein: CASSLGASSYEQYF. The V gene is TRBV11-2, the J gene TRBJ2-7; D gene unclear. Trimming left V 1 base short and J 0 bases short, with 7 bases between. Germline CDR1 and CDR2: SGHAT and FQNNGV. CDR3 length equals 14 residues.

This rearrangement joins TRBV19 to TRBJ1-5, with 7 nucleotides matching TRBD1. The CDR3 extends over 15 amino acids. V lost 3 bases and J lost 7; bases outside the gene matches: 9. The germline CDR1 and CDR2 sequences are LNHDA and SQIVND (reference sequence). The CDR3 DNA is TGTGCCAGTAGTATCATCCCGACAGGGACCCAGCCCCAGCATTTT. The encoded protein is CASSIIPTGTQPQHF.

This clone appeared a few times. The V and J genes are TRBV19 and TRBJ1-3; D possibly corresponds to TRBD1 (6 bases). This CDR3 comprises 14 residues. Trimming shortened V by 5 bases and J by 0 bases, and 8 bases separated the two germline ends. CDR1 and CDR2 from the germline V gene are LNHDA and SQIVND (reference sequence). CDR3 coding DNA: TGTGCCAGTAGTGAGGACAGCTCTGGAAACACCATATATTTT. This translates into CASSEDSSGNTIYF.

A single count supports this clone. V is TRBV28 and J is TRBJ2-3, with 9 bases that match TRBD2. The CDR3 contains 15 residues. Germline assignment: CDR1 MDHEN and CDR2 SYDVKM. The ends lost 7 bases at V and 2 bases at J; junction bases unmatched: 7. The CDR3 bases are TGTGCCAGCATCATGGCGGGAGGGAACACAGATACGCAGTATTTT. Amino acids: CASIMAGGNTDTQYF.

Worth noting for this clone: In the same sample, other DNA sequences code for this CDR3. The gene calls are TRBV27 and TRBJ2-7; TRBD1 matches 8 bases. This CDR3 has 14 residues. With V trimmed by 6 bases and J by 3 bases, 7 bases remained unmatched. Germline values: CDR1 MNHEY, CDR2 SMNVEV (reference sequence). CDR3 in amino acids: CASSLGQGNYEQYF. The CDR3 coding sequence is TGTGCCAGCAGCCTCGGACAGGGCAACTACGAGCAGTACTTC.

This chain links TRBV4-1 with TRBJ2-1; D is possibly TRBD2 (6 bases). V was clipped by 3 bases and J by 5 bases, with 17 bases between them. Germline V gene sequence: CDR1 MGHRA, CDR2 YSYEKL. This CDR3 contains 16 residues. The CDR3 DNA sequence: TGCGCCAGCAGCCACCTCCTGAGACTAGTCCACAATGAGCAGTTCTTC. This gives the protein CASSHLLRLVHNEQFF.

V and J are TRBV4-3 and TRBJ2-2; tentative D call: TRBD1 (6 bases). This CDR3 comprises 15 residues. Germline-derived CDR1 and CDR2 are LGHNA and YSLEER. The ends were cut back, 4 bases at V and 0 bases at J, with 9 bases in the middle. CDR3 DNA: TGCGCCAGCAGCCGGGGACAAGCGAACACCGGGGAGCTGTTTTTT. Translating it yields CASSRGQANTGELFF.

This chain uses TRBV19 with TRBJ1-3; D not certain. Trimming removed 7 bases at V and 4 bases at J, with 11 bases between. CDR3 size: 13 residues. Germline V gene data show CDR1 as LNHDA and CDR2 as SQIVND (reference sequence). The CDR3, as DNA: TGTGCCAGTACCATGACTGGGGGAAACACCATATATTTT. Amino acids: CASTMTGGNTIYF.

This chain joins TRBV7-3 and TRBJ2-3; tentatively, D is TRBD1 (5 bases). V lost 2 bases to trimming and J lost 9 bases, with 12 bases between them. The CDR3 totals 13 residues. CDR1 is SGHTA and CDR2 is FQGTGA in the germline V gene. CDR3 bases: TGTGCCAGCAGCTTAGGGGCTAGAGACACGCAGTATTTT. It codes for CASSLGARDTQYF.

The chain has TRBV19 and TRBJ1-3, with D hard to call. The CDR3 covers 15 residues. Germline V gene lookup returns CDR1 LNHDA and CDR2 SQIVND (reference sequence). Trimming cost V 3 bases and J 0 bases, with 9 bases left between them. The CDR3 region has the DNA TGTGCCAGTAGTATGCAGACTCTCTCTGGAAACACCATATATTTT. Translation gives CASSMQTLSGNTIYF.